This passage covers 28 T cell receptor beta chains from one sample sequenced in a study of cytomegalovirus exposure and HLA in healthy donors. PCR involved 60 Vbeta and 13 Jbeta primers. This table comes from immunoSEQ multiplex PCR, and its TCRdb copy is limited to in-frame clones, with some not included. This table lists over 100,000 clones. The sample was PBMCs. The receptors were gathered from a woman in her forties in good health and CMV-seropositive.

This sequence joins TRBV18 and TRBJ2-7; weak D call: TRBD1 (7 bases). There are 14 residues in the CDR3. Trimming left V 5 bases short and J 2 bases short, with 13 bases between. Looked up from germline, CDR1 is KGHSH and CDR2 is LQKENI. The CDR3 is CASSSRGETYEQYF. The CDR3 nucleotides are TGTGCCAGCTCATCCAGGGGGGAAACCTACGAGCAGTACTTC. Complete variable domain (other parts from reference TRBV18 and TRBJ2-7): NAGVMQNPRHLVRRRGQEARLRCSPMKGHSHVYWYRQLPEEGLKFMVYLQKENIIDESGMPKERFSAEFPKEGPSILRIQQVVRGDSAAYFCASSSRGETYEQYFGPGTRLTVT.

V is TRBV27 and J is TRBJ2-5, with D possibly matching TRBD2 (6 bases). The CDR3 consists of 13 residues. The germline V gene has CDR1 MNHEY and CDR2 SMNVEV (reference sequence). The germline V and J ends were trimmed by 0 bases and 7 bases, with 9 bases remaining between them. The CDR3, as DNA: TGTGCCAGCAGTTTATCATCCGGGGGGACCCAGTACTTC. Its translation is CASSLSSGGTQYF.

The chain's CDR3 is CASSIIAAVPYEQYF. The CDR3 coding sequence is TGTGCCAGTAGTATAATAGCGGCAGTCCCCTACGAGCAGTACTTC. The genes are TRBV19 and TRBJ2-7, with a possible D match to TRBD2 (6 bases). Germline CDR1 reads LNHDA; CDR2 reads SQIVND (reference sequence). V lost 2 bases and J lost 2, with 13 bases in between. This CDR3 spans 15 amino acids.

This chain joins TRBV20-1 and TRBJ2-5, with D perhaps TRBD2 (5 bases). The DNA end is a closer match to TRBJ2-7, so the J assignment may be wrong. The germline gives CDR1 DFQATT, CDR2 SNEGSKA (reference sequence). The CDR3 loop spans 10 amino acids. The CDR3 nucleotides are TGCAGTGTCGAGGGCTACGAGCAGTACTTC. This encodes CSVEGYEQYF.

Concerning this clone itself: The junction departs from the called germline gene at one end, perhaps through a read error. The rearrangement links TRBV6-5 to TRBJ2-7; the D gene is possibly TRBD1 (6 bases). CDR1 is MNHEY and CDR2 is SVGAGI in the germline V gene. CDR3 size: 13 residues. CDR3 region: CASRSRGQGLCWF. In DNA, the CDR3 is TGTGCCAGCAGGAGTCGGGGCCAGGGGCTTTGTTGGTTC.

With respect to this clone: Other DNA sequences in this sample translate to the same CDR3. The rearrangement links TRBV30 to TRBJ1-4; D might be TRBD1 (5 bases). The V end was cut by 1 base, the J end by 8 bases, with 14 bases between. The CDR3 has 14 residues. The germline CDR1 and CDR2 sequences are GTSNPN and SVGIG (reference sequence). The CDR3 region is CAWSDLGGGEKLFF. Here the CDR3 DNA reads TGTGCCTGGAGTGATCTGGGGGGAGGAGAAAAACTGTTTTTT.

The genes are TRBV28 and TRBJ2-5, with TRBD1 identical over 10 bases. This CDR3 spans 14 amino acids. Unmatched junction bases numbered 7, after V lost 8 bases and J lost 4 bases. The germline V gene has CDR1 MDHEN and CDR2 SYDVKM. The CDR3 coding sequence is TGTGCCAGCTCCGACAGGGGGCGCGGAGAGACCCAGTACTTC. It codes for CASSDRGRGETQYF. Based on the CDR3 plus reference TRBV28 and TRBJ2-5, the full variable domain is DVKVTQSSRYLVKRTGEKVFLECVQDMDHENMFWYRQDPGLGLRLIYFSYDVKMKEKGDIPEGYSVSREKKERFSLILESASTNQTSMYLCASSDRGRGETQYFGPGTRLLVL.

The chain joins TRBV19 to TRBJ1-1; 9 bases map to TRBD1. The CDR3 is 14 residues long. Losses at the gene ends were 5 bases for V and 4 bases for J; bases not matched to a gene: 5. Germline CDR1 reads LNHDA; CDR2 reads SQIVND (reference sequence). CDR3 amino acids: CASSADRGATEAFF. In DNA form, the CDR3 reads TGTGCCAGTAGTGCCGACAGGGGGGCCACTGAAGCTTTCTTT. Supplemented by reference TRBV19 and TRBJ1-1, the full variable domain reads DGGITQSPKYLFRKEGQNVTLSCEQNLNHDAMYWYRQDPGQGLRLIYYSQIVNDFQKGDIAEGYSVSREKKESFPLTVTSAQKNPTAFYLCASSADRGATEAFFGQGTRLTVV.

The chain couples TRBV9 to TRBJ2-3; D might be TRBD2 (7 bases). CDR3 length: 15 residues. Trimming shortened V by 3 bases and J by 1 base, and 12 bases separated the two germline ends. Per the germline V gene, CDR1 is SGDLS and CDR2 is YYNGEE. The CDR3 coding sequence is TGTGCCAGCAGCGGGGGGGGCCGGGGCACAGATACGCAGTATTTT. This translates into CASSGGGRGTDTQYF.

Here the CDR3 reads CASSQGLAGGDEQFF. CDR3 nucleotides: TGCGCCAGCAGCCAAGGACTAGCGGGAGGGGATGAGCAGTTCTTC. The rearrangement links TRBV4-3 to TRBJ2-1; 14 positions match TRBD2. CDR1 and CDR2 (germline): LGHNA, YSLEER. The CDR3 contains 15 residues. The trim removed 1 base at V and 8 bases at J, leaving 1 base unmatched.

The chain recombines TRBV5-6 with TRBJ2-3; 8 positions match TRBD2. CDR3 length: 17 amino acids. V was clipped by 4 bases and J by 0 bases; unmatched bases: 10. From germline, CDR1 is SGHDT and CDR2 YYEEEE. CDR3 in amino acids: CASSLGLALTSTDTQYF. DNA of the CDR3: TGTGCCAGCAGCCTCGGACTAGCACTAACTAGCACAGATACGCAGTATTTT. Supplemented by reference TRBV5-6 and TRBJ2-3, the full variable domain reads DAGVTQSPTHLIKTRGQQVTLRCSPKSGHDTVSWYQQALGQGPQFIFQYYEEEERQRGNFPDRFSGHQFPNYSSELNVNALLLGDSALYLCASSLGLALTSTDTQYFGPGTRLTVL.

This chain uses TRBV7-9 with TRBJ1-2, with 7 bases aligning to TRBD1. Trimming took 6 bases from V and 2 from J; bases not matched to a gene: 6. CDR3 length equals 14 residues. The V gene's germline CDR1 is SEHNR and CDR2 FQNEAQ (reference sequence). The CDR3 is CASSPGQRNYGYTF. The DNA for the CDR3 is TGTGCCAGCAGTCCGGGACAGAGGAACTATGGCTACACCTTC.

The chain uses TRBV15 and TRBJ2-2; D is unclear. The CDR3 runs to 13 residues. CDR1 and CDR2 from the germline V gene are LNHNV and YYDKDF (reference sequence). V was trimmed by 5 bases and J by 2 bases, leaving 6 bases between them. The CDR3 nucleotides are TGTGCCACCAGCGGCTTAAACACCGGGGAGCTGTTTTTT. This translates into CATSGLNTGELFF.

This chain uses TRBV10-3 with TRBJ1-1, with D perhaps matching TRBD1 (5 bases). V gave up 6 bases and J gave up 1 base, with 12 bases separating them. The V gene's germline CDR1 is ENHRY and CDR2 SYGVKD. CDR3 length: 14 amino acids. The CDR3 region has the DNA TGTGCCATCAGCTTCGGGACTTCGAACACTGAAGCTTTCTTT. Its protein product is CAISFGTSNTEAFF.

The V gene is TRBV5-4, the J gene TRBJ2-5; weak D call: TRBD1 (6 bases). V was clipped by 0 bases and J by 5 bases, with 11 bases between them. Germline CDR1 is SGHNT and CDR2 is YYREEE (reference sequence). The CDR3 has 14 residues. The CDR3 reads CASSLVAGVETQYF. DNA of the CDR3: TGTGCCAGCAGCTTGGTTGCAGGGGTGGAGACCCAGTACTTC.

This chain joins TRBV18 and TRBJ1-2; 8 positions agree with TRBD1. Per the germline V gene, CDR1 is KGHSH and CDR2 is LQKENI. This CDR3 has 15 amino acids. V trimming: 4 bases; J trimming: 4 bases; junction bases outside the gene matches: 8. In DNA form, the CDR3 reads TGTGCCAGCTCACAACAGACAGGGGTGGTCTATGGCTACACCTTC. Protein: CASSQQTGVVYGYTF.

The V gene is TRBV4-3, the J gene TRBJ1-4; D might be TRBD1 (6 bases). The CDR3 has 15 amino acids. V lost 1 base and J lost 8, with 14 bases in between. Germline CDR1 LGHNA, CDR2 YSLEER. CDR3 nucleotides: TGCGCCAGCAGCCAAGGGGCAGGGGTGGGGGAAAAACTGTTTTTT. Amino acid sequence: CASSQGAGVGEKLFF.

CDR3 sequence reads: CASSFAMNTEAFF. The CDR3 DNA sequence: TGTGCCAGCAGCTTCGCGATGAACACTGAAGCTTTCTTT. The V and J genes are TRBV11-2 and TRBJ1-1; D is undetermined. From germline, CDR1 is SGHAT and CDR2 FQNNGV. The CDR3 has 13 residues. Trimming took 3 bases from V and 0 from J, leaving 5 bases between them.

CDR3 protein: CASRPRLAGGYEQYF. For the CDR3, the DNA is TGTGCCAGCAGGCCCAGACTAGCGGGAGGCTACGAGCAGTACTTC. The chain combines TRBV6-5 with TRBJ2-7, with TRBD2 identical over 13 bases. The CDR3 is made up of 15 amino acids. V dropped 6 bases and J dropped 3; count of bases not matched to a gene: 5. The germline CDR1 and CDR2 sequences are MNHEY and SVGAGI.

V gene TRBV27 combines with J gene TRBJ2-7, with TRBD1 matching over 7 bases. Germline lookup yields CDR1 MNHEY and CDR2 SMNVEV (reference sequence). The V segment lost 3 bases and the J segment 4 bases; nucleotides outside the gene matches: 9. This CDR3 spans 15 amino acids. The CDR3 region has the DNA TGTGCCAGCAGTTTTTTAGTCGCAGGGGGTTACGAGCAGTACTTC. Protein: CASSFLVAGGYEQYF.

This sequence joins TRBV11-2 and TRBJ2-6; D is perhaps TRBD1 (5 bases). The germline V gene has CDR1 SGHAT and CDR2 FQNNGV. Trimming cost V 0 bases and J 4 bases, with 13 bases left between them. The CDR3 has 17 amino acids. The CDR3 is CASSLDIQVAGANVLTF. Here the CDR3 DNA reads TGTGCCAGCAGCTTAGATATACAGGTCGCAGGGGCCAACGTCCTGACTTTC.

The chain is built from TRBV23-1 and TRBJ2-3; TRBD2 agrees at 11 bases. TRBV23-1 is labeled an ORF, and its function is uncertain. The CDR3 sequence is 19 residues long. V was pared by 8 bases and J by 6 bases, with 22 bases of the junction left unmatched. The DNA of the CDR3 is TGCGCCAGCGCAATCTCAACATTAGCGGGAGGGAGGACAGAGGATACGCAGTATTTT. The encoded protein is CASAISTLAGGRTEDTQYF.

The rearrangement joins TRBV7-8 to TRBJ1-3; 7 positions match TRBD1. The V gene end was trimmed by 5 bases and the J gene end by 6 bases; junction bases not matched to a gene: 4. Germline V gives CDR1 SGHVS, CDR2 FQNEAQ. The CDR3 runs 13 residues. The CDR3 sequence is CASSAGTENTIYF. In nucleotides, the CDR3 is TGTGCCAGCAGCGCAGGGACAGAAAACACCATATATTTT.

The chain links TRBV4-2 to TRBJ2-7; 9 bases match TRBD1. This CDR3 spans 19 amino acids. Germline V lookup: CDR1 LGHNA, CDR2 YNFKEQ. Losses at the gene ends were 5 bases for V and 2 bases for J; bases not matched to a gene: 19. CDR3 loop: CASSSFPGQGGGTPYEQYF. For the CDR3, the DNA is TGTGCCAGCAGCTCCTTCCCGGGACAGGGTGGGGGGACCCCCTACGAGCAGTACTTC.

The rearrangement links TRBV5-4 to TRBJ2-1; D is perhaps TRBD1 (5 bases). Per germline, CDR1 SGHNT and CDR2 YYREEE (reference sequence). The V end lost 4 bases, the J end lost 7 bases, and 18 bases lay between the germline ends. The CDR3 is made up of 15 amino acids. The CDR3 loop reads CASSALLGAENEQFF. DNA of the CDR3: TGTGCCAGCAGCGCCCTCCTAGGGGCCGAGAATGAGCAGTTCTTC. The full variable domain, rest sourced from reference TRBV5-4 and TRBJ2-1, is ETGVTQSPTHLIKTRGQQVTLRCSSQSGHNTVSWYQQALGQGPQFIFQYYREEENGRGNFPPRFSGLQFPNYSSELNVNALELDDSALYLCASSALLGAENEQFFGPGTRLTVL.

The chain is built from TRBV9 and TRBJ2-3; 7 positions agree with TRBD2. J lost 2 bases, V lost 6 bases, and 12 bases had no gene match. The CDR3 contains 16 residues. Germline V gene lookup returns CDR1 SGDLS and CDR2 YYNGEE. The CDR3 loop is CASTGLGGGPTDTQYF. CDR3 DNA sequence: TGTGCCAGCACCGGACTAGGCGGGGGACCCACAGATACGCAGTATTTT.

The gene calls are TRBV7-9 and TRBJ2-1; a weak D match, TRBD2 (5 bases). Germline CDR1 is SEHNR and CDR2 is FQNEAQ (reference sequence). This CDR3 spans 15 amino acids. V lost 4 bases, J lost 6 bases, and 16 bases lay in between. CDR3 sequence: CASSSREPQINEQFF. In nucleotides, the CDR3 is TGTGCCAGCAGCTCGAGGGAACCCCAAATCAATGAGCAGTTCTTC.

The chain employs TRBV5-6 and TRBJ2-5; 9 bases align to TRBD1. The germline gives CDR1 SGHDT, CDR2 YYEEEE. The ends lost 4 bases at V and 1 base at J; junction bases unmatched: 5. The CDR3 spans 15 residues. Written as DNA, the CDR3 is TGTGCCAGCAGCACCCGACAGGGGGTCCAAGAGACCCAGTACTTC. Translating gives CASSTRQGVQETQYF.